The text below deals with one TCR beta chain. This clonotype was seen a handful of times. Its binding antigen is unknown. Base quality data are lacking; no much larger clone is found one base away. These data are taken from a study of regulatory T cells in long-lasting Graves disease (dated by TCRdb to about 2021). About the investigation overall: Persistent Graves' disease was defined as antithyroid drug treatment for over 5 years with persistently positive TSH receptor autoantibodies. In the clinical cohort, patients with persistent Graves' disease had used antithyroid drugs for an average of about 10 years. The study took place in China and was registered as a clinical trial. Peripheral blood TCR sequencing and RNA sequencing compared persistent Graves' disease patients with newly diagnosed Graves' disease patients. A total of about 35 samples underwent TCR sequencing: around 13 from persistent and approximately 20 from newly diagnosed Graves' disease patients. Study-wide findings and limitations: The authors acknowledged the small sample size as a limitation that may reduce accuracy. Only peripheral blood was studied, because thyroid tissue, the primary lesion, was inaccessible. Persistent Graves' disease patients showed lower TCR Shannon entropy and fewer highly expanded clones than newly diagnosed patients, suggesting clonal expansion. Persistent disease showed preferential use of TRBV28, TRBJ1-2 and TRBJ2-5, whereas newly diagnosed disease favored TRBV20-1 and TRBJ2-1. Only the TCR beta chain was sequenced and analyzed. Patients with persistent disease shared more public clonotypes (approximately 2,500) than newly diagnosed patients did (nearly 1,000).

What this sample's time point label stands for: persistent/refractory GD, antithyroid drugs over 5 years with positive TRAb. For both TCR sequencing and RNA sequencing, RNA was extracted from PBMCs in TRIzol. Graves' disease was diagnosed according to American Thyroid Association guidelines. Recruitment of patients was carried out at an endocrinology department in Xi'an, China. Each patient gave approximately 10 milliliters of peripheral blood, collected in an EDTA anticoagulant tube. PBMCs were isolated by Ficoll Paque Plus density gradient separation without further T cell sorting. An Agilent 2100 Bioanalyzer and agarose gel were used to check RNA quality, and a NanoDrop 2000 was used to measure RNA concentration. Spanning cysteine to phenylalanine, the CDR3 consists of 18 amino acids. The sequence is cut down to CDR3 DNA, 54 bases in frame from base 1. The V end loses 7 bases and the J end loses 0 bases, and a stretch of 19 bases separates them. CDR1 is given as SNHLY and CDR2 as FYNNEI, both from the germline V gene.

Library prep was done by multiplex PCR. Data came from an Illumina HiSeq 4000. To build TCR beta libraries, CDR3 regions were amplified by Arm-PCR using iRepertoire HTBI primers. PCR products were gel purified before sequencing. On the study's bioinformatics: Gene usage analysis of CDR3 amino acid clonotypes relied on the 60 or so TRBV and 12 to 15 TRBJ segments identified across samples. Filtered high-quality paired reads were merged into contigs using COPE and FqMerger. Contigs were aligned with BLAST to IMGT TRBV, TRBD and TRBJ reference genes, and CDR3 was defined per IMGT. Highly expanded clones were defined as clonotypes with a frequency above 0.1%. Repertoire diversity was measured by Shannon entropy, and V-J evenness by the Gini coefficient. Clonotypes shared by more than one individual were considered public. TCRdb reanalyzed the raw reads on its own, using fastp at Q25 for trimming and MiXCR for clone calling, and kept in-frame beta chains. Here each entry gathers all rows of one CDR3 protein and keeps the most common genes and DNA. The V and J calls were determined by TCRdb, not by the authors. Recorded for this sample are 500,000 to 800,000 distinct CDR3 sequences; 30% of them occurred a single time. In total, the top ten clones hold 35% to 55% of the sample.

This chain is built from TRBV2 and TRBJ1-6, with the D gene too uncertain to name. The source of this sequence is a female donor with Graves disease. The source material was peripheral blood mononuclear cells (PBMCs), sampled when the disease was refractory, from a patient treated with antithyroid drugs. Here the CDR3 is given as CASNNGFALSSYNSPLHF. The DNA is as follows: TGTGCCAGCAATAATGGGTTTGCGTTAAGCTCCTATAATTCACCCCTCCACTTT.